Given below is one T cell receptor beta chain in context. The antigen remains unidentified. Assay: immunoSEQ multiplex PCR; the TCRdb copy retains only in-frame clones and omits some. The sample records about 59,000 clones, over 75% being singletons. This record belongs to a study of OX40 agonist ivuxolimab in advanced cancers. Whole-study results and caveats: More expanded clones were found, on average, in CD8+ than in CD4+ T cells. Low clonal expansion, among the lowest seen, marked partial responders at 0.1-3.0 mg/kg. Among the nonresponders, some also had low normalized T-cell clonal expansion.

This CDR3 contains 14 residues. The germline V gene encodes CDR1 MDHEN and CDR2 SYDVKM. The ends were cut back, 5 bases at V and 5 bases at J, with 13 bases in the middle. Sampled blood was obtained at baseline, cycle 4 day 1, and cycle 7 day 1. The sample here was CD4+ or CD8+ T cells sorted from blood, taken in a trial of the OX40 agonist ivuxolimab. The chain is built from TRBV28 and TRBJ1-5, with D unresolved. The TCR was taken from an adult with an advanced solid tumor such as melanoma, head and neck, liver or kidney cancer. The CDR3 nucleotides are TGTGCCAGCAGTCCTCCGGGAGCCTATCAGCCCCAGCATTTT. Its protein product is CASSPPGAYQPQHF.